What follows describes a single T cell receptor beta chain. Authors' data handling: Using reference gene primer amplification, nucleated cell counts were estimated. Profiling relied on immunoSEQ multiplex PCR, and the TCRdb table lists in-frame clones only, not all of them. The DNA was the basis for D and trimming; V, J and clone size are from that table. The sample shows over 20,000 clones, 83% of them seen only once. The data were taken from a study of blood T cell repertoires in COVID-19. Study-level information: Specimens from acute and convalescent COVID-19 originated in the United States, Italy and Spain. T cells, B-cell-depleted T cells, or PBMCs supplied cDNA or gDNA.

Material for sequencing was peripheral blood. The clonotype comes from a human donor in a cohort sampled during active COVID-19.

CDR3 protein: CASSPQGADYGYTF. In DNA form, the CDR3 reads TGCGCCAGCAGCCCCCAGGGGGCCGACTATGGCTACACCTTC. The rearrangement joins TRBV5-1 to TRBJ1-2, with 8 bases fitting TRBD1. The trim removed 4 bases at V and 3 bases at J, leaving 5 bases unmatched. There are 14 residues in the CDR3. CDR1 SGHRS and CDR2 YFSETQ come from the germline V gene.